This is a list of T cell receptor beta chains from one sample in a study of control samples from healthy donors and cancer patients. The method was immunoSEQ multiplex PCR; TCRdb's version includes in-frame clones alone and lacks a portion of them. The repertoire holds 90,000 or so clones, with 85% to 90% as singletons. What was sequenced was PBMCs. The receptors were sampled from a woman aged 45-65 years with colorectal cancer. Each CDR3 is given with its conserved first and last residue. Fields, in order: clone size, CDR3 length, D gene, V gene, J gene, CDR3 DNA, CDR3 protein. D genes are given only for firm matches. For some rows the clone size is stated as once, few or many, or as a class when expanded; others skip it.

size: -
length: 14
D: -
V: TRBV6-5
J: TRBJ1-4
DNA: TGTGCCAGCAGACAGGGTGAATTAAATGAAAAACTGTTTTTT
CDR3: CASRQGELNEKLFF

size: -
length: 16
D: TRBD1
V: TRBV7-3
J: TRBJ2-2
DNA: TGTGCCAGCAGCTCCACAGGGGTCGCGAACACCGGGGAGCTGTTTTTT
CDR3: CASSSTGVANTGELFF

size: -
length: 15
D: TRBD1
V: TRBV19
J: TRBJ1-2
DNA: TGTGCCAGTAGTTACCTCCCGGGACAGGGGCTCGGCTACACCTTC
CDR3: CASSYLPGQGLGYTF

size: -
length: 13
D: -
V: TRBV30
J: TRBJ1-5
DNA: TGTGCCTGGAATAGGGATAGCAATCAGCCCCAGCATTTT
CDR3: CAWNRDSNQPQHF

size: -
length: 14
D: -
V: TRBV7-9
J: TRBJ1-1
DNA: TGTGCCAGCAGCTTAAAGGGGCTGAACACTGAAGCTTTCTTT
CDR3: CASSLKGLNTEAFF

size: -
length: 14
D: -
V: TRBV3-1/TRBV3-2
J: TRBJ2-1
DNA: TGTGCCAGCAGCCCGCTAATTGGTTTTTTTGAGCAGTTCTTC
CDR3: CASSPLIGFFEQFF

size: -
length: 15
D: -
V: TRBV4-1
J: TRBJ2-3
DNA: TGCGCCAGCAGCCAAGGGCCCTCGACCTCAGATACGCAGTATTTT
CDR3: CASSQGPSTSDTQYF

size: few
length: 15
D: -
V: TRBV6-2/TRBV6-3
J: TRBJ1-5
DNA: TGTGCCAGCAGTTATGGGGGGGGTAGCAATCAGCCCCAGCATTTT
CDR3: CASSYGGGSNQPQHF

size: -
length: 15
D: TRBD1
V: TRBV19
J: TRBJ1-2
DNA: TGTGCCAGTAGTCTAAAGACAGGGGCTAACTATGGCTACACCTTC
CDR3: CASSLKTGANYGYTF

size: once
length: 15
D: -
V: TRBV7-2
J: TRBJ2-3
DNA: TGTGCCAGCAGCATTTACACCCTGGGCACAGATACGCAGTATTTT
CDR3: CASSIYTLGTDTQYF

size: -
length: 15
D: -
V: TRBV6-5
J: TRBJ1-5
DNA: TGTGCCAGCACCCCCGGTGGATTTAGCAATCAGCCCCAGCATTTT
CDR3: CASTPGGFSNQPQHF

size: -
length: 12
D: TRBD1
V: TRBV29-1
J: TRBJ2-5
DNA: TGCAGCGTCGTGACAGGGCAAGAGACCCAGTACTTC
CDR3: CSVVTGQETQYF

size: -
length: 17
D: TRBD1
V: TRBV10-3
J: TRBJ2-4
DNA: TGTGCCATCAGTGAGCCGGGACAGGGGATAGCCAAAAACATTCAGTACTTC
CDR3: CAISEPGQGIAKNIQYF

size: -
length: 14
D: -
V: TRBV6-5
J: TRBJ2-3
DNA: TGTGCCAGCAACCCGGGACTCAGCACAGATACGCAGTATTTT
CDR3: CASNPGLSTDTQYF

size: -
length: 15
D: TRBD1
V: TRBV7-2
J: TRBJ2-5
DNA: TGTGCCAGCAGCTTAGGGTCAGGGGGCCGGGAGACCCAGTACTTC
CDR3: CASSLGSGGRETQYF

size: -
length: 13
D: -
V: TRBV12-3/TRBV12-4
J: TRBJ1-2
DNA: TGTGCCAGCAGGACGGACAGTAACTATGGCTACACCTTC
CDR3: CASRTDSNYGYTF

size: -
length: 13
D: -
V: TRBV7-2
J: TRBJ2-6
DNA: TGTGCCAGCAGCTCCCCTGGGGCCAACGTCCTGACTTTC
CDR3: CASSSPGANVLTF

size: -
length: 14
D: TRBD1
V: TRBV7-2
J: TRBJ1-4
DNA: TGTGCCAGCAGCTACCAGGGGGCGGAAGAAAAACTGTTTTTT
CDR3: CASSYQGAEEKLFF

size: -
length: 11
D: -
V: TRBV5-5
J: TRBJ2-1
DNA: TGTGCCAGCAGCTCAGAAGTTAGGAAGTTCTTC
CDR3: CASSSEVRKFF

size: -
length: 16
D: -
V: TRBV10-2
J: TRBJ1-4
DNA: TGCGCCAGCAGTGGAGGGGCCCTGGCAACTAATGAAAAACTGTTTTTT
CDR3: CASSGGALATNEKLFF

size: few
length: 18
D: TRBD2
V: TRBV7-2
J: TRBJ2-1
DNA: TGTGCCAGCAGCTTAGTAGCGGGTGGTAGCGGGGGGGCCAATGAGCAGTTCTTC
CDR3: CASSLVAGGSGGANEQFF

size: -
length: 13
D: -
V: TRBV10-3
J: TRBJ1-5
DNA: TGTGCCACCGGACCCTATAGCAATCAGCCCCAGCATTTT
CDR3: CATGPYSNQPQHF

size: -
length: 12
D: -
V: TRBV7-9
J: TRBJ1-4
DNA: TGTGCCAGCAGGGTGGAGAATGAAAAACTGTTTTTT
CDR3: CASRVENEKLFF

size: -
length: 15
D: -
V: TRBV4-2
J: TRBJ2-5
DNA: TGTGCCAGCAGCAGGGGCCGTGGAGTCCAAGAGACCCAGTACTTC
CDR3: CASSRGRGVQETQYF

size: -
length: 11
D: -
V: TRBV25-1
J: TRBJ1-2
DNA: TGTGCCAGCACTTCAAACTATGGCTACACCTTC
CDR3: CASTSNYGYTF

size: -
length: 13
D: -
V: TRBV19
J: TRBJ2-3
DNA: TGTGCCAGTAGTGGGGAGAACACAGATACGCAGTATTTT
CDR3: CASSGENTDTQYF

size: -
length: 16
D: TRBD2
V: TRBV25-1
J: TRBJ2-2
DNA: TGTGCCAGCTCCTGGGGGGGGTCAAGCCCTACCGGGGAGCTGTTTTTT
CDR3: CASSWGGSSPTGELFF

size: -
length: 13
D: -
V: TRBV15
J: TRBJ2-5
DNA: TGTGCCACCCGGGGTACGGCAGGGCAGACCCAGTACTTC
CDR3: CATRGTAGQTQYF

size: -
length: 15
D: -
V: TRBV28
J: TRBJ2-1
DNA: TGTGCCAGCAGTTTATCTTCCCAGGGTTATCCTCAGCAGTTCTTC
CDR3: CASSLSSQGYPQQFF

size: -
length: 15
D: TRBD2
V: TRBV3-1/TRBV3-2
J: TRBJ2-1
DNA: TGTGCCAGCAGCCAAGGGACTAGCGGGCCCAATGAGCAGTTCTTC
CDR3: CASSQGTSGPNEQFF

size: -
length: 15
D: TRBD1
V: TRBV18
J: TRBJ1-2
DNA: TGTGCCAGCTCACCTACAGGGGGCGATGGCTATGGCTACACCTTC
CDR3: CASSPTGGDGYGYTF

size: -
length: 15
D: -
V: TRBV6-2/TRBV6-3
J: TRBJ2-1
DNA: TGTGCCAGCAGTTACTCGAGGCTGGGGAGCGATGAGCAGTTCTTC
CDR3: CASSYSRLGSDEQFF

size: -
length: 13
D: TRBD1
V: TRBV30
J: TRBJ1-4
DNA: TGTGCCTGGAAAGCAGGGGGACGTGAAAAACTGTTTTTT
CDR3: CAWKAGGREKLFF

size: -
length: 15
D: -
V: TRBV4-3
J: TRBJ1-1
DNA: TGCGCCAGCAGCCAGGAAATCAGGGTTCGGTCTGAAGCTTTCTTT
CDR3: CASSQEIRVRSEAFF

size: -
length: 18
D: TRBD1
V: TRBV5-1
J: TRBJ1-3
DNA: TGCGCCAGCAGCTCACAGGGGGCCTACCTCACCTCTGGAAACACCATATATTTT
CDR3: CASSSQGAYLTSGNTIYF

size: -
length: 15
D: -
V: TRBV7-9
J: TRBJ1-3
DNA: TGTGCCAGCAGCTTAGACGGCACCTCTGGAAACACCATATATTTT
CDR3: CASSLDGTSGNTIYF

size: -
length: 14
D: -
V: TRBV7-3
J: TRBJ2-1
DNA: TGTGCCAGCAGCGACAGCGGGCCCACCGATGAGCAGTTCTTC
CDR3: CASSDSGPTDEQFF

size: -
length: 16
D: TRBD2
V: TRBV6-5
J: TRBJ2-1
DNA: TGTGCCAGCAGTTCGGGTGGAAGCGGGGGGCAGAATGAGCAGTTCTTC
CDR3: CASSSGGSGGQNEQFF

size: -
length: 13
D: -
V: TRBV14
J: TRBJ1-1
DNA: TGTGCCAGCAGCCGCACACGGGCGACCGGAGCTTTCTTT
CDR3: CASSRTRATGAFF

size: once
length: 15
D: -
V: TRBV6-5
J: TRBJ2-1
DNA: TGTGCCAGCAAAGATCCAGGGCTCGGCTACAATGAGCAGTTCTTC
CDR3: CASKDPGLGYNEQFF

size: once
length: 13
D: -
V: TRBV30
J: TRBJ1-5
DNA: TGTGCCTGGAGTAACAGGGAAAATCAGCCCCAGCATTTT
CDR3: CAWSNRENQPQHF

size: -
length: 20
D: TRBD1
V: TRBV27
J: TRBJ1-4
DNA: TGTGCCAGCAGTTTAGACGTCGGGACAGGCCTAAAGTATGTTAATGAAAAACTGTTTTTT
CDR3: CASSLDVGTGLKYVNEKLFF

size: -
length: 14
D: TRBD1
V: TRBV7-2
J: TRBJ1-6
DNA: TGTGCCAGCAGCCCAGGACAGGGGAATTCACCCCTCCACTTT
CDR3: CASSPGQGNSPLHF

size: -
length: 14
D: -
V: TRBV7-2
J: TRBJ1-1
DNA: TGTGCCAGCAGCTCAAATAAGCTGAACACTGAAGCTTTCTTT
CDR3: CASSSNKLNTEAFF

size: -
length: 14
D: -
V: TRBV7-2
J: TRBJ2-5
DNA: TGTGCCAGCAGCTGGCCAGGCCGAAAAGAGACCCAGTACTTC
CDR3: CASSWPGRKETQYF

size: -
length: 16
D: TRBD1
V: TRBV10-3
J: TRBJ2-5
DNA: TGTGCCATCAGTACAGGGGCCCCGGGGAATTCGGAGACCCAGTACTTC
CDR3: CAISTGAPGNSETQYF

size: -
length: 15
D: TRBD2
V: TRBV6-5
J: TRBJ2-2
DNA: TGTGCCAGCAGTTACGGGACTACTAGTCCCGGGGAGCTGTTTTTT
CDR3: CASSYGTTSPGELFF

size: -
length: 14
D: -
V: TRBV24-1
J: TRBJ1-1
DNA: TGTGCCACCGCTAACGGGGGAGACGTCTCTGAAGCTTTCTTT
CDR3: CATANGGDVSEAFF

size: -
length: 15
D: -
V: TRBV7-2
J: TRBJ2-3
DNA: TGTGCCAGCAGCTTAGAACACCTTAGCACAGATACGCAGTATTTT
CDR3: CASSLEHLSTDTQYF

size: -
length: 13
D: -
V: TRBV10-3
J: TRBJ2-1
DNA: TGTGCCATCAGTGAGTCCCCTAGAAGTGAGCAGTTCTTC
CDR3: CAISESPRSEQFF